This T cell receptor (beta chain) was recovered during a study of CD8 T cells in ankylosing spondylitis. Study results and limitations: Reportedly, matched ankylosing spondylitis synovial fluid was significantly enriched for disease-linked clones. One TCR beta motif, made up of several highly homologous variants, appeared characteristic of ankylosing spondylitis blood.

There are a few counts of this clonotype. The antigen is undetermined. TCRdb ran MiXCR on the 5' RACE reads and lists one entry per CDR3 protein. The data contain about 800,000 distinct CDR3 sequences, around 11% of them singletons. With 6 bases removed from V and 4 bases from J, the gap between germline ends came to 20 bases. CDR3 length: 15 amino acids. Germline assignment: CDR1 DFQATT and CDR2 SNEGSKA (reference sequence). The receptor was derived from a male donor with ankylosing spondylitis. The rearrangement joins TRBV20-1 to TRBJ2-3; D is possibly TRBD1 (6 bases). The material sequenced was blood, either unsorted or a sorted T cell fraction (not recorded which). The CDR3 reads CSAQRGGSVSDTQYF. The CDR3 bases are TGCAGTGCCCAGAGAGGGGGTAGCGTCTCAGATACGCAGTATTTT.